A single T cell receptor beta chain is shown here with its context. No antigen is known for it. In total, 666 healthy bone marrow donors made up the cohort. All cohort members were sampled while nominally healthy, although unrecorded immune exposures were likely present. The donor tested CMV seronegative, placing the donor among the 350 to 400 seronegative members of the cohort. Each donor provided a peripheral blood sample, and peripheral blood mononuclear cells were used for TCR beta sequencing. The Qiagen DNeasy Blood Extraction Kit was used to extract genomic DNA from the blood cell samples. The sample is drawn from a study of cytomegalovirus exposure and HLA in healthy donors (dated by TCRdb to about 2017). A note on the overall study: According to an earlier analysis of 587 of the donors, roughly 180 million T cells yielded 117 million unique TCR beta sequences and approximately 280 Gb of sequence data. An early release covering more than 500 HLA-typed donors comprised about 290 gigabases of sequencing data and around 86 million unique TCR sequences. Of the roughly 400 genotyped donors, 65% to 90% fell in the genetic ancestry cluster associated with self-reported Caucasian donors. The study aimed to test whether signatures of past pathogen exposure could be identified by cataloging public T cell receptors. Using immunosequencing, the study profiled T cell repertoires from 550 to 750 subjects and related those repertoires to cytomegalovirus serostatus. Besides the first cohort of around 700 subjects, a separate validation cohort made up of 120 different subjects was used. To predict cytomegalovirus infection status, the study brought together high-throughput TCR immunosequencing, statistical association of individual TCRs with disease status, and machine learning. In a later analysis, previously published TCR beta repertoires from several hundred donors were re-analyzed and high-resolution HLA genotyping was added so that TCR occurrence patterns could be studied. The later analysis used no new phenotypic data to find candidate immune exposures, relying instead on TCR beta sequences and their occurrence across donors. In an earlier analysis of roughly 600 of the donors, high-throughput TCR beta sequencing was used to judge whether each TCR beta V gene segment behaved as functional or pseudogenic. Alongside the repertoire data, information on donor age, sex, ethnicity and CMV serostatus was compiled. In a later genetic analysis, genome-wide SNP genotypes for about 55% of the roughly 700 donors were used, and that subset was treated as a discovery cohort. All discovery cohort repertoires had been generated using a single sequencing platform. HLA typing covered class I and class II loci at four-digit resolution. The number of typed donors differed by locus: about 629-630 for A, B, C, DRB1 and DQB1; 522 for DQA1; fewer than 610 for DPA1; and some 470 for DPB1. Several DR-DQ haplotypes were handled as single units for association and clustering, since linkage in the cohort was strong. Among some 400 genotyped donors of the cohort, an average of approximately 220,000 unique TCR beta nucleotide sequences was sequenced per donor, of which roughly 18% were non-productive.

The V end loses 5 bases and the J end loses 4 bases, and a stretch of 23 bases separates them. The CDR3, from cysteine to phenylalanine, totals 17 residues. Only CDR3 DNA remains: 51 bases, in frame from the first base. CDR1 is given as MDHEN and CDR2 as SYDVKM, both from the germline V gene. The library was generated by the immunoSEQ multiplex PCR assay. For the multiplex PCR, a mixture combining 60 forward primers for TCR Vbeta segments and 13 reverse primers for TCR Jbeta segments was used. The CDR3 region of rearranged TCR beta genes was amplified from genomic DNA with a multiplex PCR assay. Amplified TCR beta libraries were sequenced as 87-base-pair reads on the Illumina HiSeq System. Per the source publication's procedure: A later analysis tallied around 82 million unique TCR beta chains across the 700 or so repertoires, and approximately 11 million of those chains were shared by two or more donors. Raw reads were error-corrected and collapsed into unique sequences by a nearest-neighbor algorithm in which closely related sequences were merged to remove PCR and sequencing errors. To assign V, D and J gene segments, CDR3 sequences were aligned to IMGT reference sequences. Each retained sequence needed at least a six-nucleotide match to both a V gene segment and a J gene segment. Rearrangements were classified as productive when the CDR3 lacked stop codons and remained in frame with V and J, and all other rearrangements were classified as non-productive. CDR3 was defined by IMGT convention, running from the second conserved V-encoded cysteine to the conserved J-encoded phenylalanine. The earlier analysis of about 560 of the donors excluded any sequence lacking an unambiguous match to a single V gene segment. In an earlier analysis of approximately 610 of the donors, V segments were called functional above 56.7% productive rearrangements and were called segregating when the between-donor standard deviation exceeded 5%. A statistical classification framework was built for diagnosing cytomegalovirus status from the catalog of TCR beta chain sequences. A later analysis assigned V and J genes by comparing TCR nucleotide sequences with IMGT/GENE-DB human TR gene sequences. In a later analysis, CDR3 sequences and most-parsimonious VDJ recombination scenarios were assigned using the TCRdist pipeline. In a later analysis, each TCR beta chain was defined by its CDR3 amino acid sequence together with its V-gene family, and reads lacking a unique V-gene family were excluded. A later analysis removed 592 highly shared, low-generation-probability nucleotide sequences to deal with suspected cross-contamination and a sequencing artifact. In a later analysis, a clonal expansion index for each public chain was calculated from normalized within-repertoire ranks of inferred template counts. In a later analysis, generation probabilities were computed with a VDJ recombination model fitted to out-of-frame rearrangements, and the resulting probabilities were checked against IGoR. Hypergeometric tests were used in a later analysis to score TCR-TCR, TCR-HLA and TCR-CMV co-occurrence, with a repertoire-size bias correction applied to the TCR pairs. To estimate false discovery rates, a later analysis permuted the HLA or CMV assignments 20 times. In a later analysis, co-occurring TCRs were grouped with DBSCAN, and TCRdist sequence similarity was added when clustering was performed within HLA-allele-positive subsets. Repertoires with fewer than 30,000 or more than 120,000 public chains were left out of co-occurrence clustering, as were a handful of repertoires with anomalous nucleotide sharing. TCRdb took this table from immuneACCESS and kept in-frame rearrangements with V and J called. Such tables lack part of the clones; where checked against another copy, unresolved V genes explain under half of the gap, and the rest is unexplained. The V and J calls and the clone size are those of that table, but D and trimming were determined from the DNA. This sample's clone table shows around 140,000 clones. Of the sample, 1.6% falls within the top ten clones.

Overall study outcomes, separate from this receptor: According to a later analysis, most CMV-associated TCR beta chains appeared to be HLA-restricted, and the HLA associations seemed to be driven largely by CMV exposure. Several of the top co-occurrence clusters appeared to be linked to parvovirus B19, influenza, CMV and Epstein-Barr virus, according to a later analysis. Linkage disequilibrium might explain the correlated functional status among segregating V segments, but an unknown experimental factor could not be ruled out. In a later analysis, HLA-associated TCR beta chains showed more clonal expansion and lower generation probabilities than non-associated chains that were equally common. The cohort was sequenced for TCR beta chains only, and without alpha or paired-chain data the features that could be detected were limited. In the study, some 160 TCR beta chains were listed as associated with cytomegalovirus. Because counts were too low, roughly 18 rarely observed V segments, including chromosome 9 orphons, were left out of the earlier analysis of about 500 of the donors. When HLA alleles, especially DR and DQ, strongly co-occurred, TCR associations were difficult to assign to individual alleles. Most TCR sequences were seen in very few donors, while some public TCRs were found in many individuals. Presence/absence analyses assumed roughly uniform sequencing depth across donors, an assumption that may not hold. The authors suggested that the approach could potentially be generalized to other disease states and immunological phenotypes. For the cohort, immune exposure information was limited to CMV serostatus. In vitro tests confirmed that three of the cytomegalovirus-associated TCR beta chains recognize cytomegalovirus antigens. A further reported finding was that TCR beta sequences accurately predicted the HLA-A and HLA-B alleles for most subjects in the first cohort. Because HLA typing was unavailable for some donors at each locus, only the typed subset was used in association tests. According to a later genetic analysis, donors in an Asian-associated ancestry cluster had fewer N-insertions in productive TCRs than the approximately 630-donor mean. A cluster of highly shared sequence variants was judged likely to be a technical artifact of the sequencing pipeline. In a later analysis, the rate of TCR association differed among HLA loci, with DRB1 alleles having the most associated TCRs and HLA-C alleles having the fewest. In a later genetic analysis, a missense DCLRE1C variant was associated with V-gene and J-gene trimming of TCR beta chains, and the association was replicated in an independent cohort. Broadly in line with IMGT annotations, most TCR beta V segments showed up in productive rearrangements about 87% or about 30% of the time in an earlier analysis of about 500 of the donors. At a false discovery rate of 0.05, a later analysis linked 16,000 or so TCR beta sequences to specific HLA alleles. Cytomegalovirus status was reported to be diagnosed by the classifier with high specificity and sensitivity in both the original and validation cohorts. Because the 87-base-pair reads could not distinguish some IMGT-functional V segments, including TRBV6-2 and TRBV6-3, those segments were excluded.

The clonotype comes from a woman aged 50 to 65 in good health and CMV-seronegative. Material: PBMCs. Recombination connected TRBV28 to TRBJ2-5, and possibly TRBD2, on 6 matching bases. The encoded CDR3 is CASSGRTTNPLRETQYF. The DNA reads TGTGCCAGCAGTGGAAGGACTACCAACCCGCTACGAGAGACCCAGTACTTC.